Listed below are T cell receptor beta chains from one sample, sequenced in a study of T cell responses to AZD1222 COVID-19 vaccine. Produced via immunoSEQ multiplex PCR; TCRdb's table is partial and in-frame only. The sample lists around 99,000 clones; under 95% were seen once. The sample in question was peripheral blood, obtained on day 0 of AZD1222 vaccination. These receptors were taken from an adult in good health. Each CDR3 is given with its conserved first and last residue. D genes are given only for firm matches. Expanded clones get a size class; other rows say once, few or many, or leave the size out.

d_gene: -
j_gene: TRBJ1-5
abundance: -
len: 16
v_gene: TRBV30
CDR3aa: CAWTPRGFISNQPQHF

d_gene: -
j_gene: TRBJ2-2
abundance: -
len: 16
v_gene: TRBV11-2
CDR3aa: CASSLGSGARTGELFF

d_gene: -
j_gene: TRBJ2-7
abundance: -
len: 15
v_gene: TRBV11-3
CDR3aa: CASSLGPSTHYEQYF

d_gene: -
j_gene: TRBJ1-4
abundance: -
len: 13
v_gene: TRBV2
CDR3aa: CASLRTPNEKLFF

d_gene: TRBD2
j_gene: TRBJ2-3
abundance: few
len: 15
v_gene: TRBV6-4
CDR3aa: CASSAGTTPTDTQYF

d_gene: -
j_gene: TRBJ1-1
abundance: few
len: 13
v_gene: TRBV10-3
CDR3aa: CAISEGKDTEAFF

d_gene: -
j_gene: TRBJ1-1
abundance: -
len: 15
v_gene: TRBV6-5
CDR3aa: CASSFDRYMNTEAFF

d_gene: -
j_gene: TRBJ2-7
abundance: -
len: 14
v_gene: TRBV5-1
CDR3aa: CASSLVGGGFEQYF

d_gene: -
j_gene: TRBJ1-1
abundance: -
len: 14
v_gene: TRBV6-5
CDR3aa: CASGRTGRNTEAFF

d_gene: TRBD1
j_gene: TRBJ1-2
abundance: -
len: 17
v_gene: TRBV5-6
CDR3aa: CASSLVQGALVNYGYTF

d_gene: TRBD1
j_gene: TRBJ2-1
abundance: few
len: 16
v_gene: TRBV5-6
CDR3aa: CASSLGSTGASGEQFF

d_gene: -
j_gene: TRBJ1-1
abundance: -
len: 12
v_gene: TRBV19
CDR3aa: CATRWGNTEAFF

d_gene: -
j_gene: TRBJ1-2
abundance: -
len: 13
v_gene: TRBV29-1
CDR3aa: CSVNFGQNYGYTF

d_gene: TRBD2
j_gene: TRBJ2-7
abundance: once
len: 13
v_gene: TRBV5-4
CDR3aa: CASSQRGTDEQYF